This is a list of T cell receptor beta chains from one sample in a study of T cells in Graves' hyperthyroidism and ophthalmopathy. Each CDR3 protein gets one entry after TCRdb re-called the multiplex PCR reads with MiXCR. Here the sample spans a few hundred thousand distinct CDR3 sequences, approximately 15% being singletons. Sequencing was done on a sample of blood. The receptors here all came from a woman aged 18-29 years with Graves' hyperthyroidism. Both conserved end residues are part of each CDR3. D genes are given only for firm matches. The size field is filled for only some rows; it gives once, few, many or a size class.

d_call: TRBD2; v_call: TRBV6-1; clone_size: .; j_call: TRBJ2-1; cdr3_length: 14; cdr3_aa: CASSAGLAFNEQFF; cdr3_nt: TGTGCCAGCAGCGCCGGACTAGCGTTCAATGAGCAGTTCTTC
d_call: .; v_call: TRBV5-1; clone_size: .; j_call: TRBJ2-3; cdr3_length: 15; cdr3_aa: CASSLEWLGTDTQYF; cdr3_nt: TGCGCCAGCAGCTTGGAATGGTTGGGAACAGATACGCAGTATTTT
d_call: .; v_call: TRBV5-5; clone_size: many; j_call: TRBJ1-2; cdr3_length: 15; cdr3_aa: CASSFEPGVVYGYTF; cdr3_nt: TGTGCCAGCAGCTTCGAACCCGGGGTGGTCTATGGCTACACCTTC
d_call: .; v_call: TRBV14; clone_size: many; j_call: TRBJ1-2; cdr3_length: 13; cdr3_aa: CASSPTANYGYTF; cdr3_nt: TGTGCCAGCAGTCCGACGGCTAACTATGGCTACACCTTC
d_call: .; v_call: TRBV19; clone_size: many; j_call: TRBJ2-2; cdr3_length: 13; cdr3_aa: CATTGVNTGELFF; cdr3_nt: TGTGCCACAACGGGAGTGAACACCGGGGAGCTGTTTTTT
d_call: TRBD2; v_call: TRBV19; clone_size: many; j_call: TRBJ2-3; cdr3_length: 17; cdr3_aa: CASSIGRTSGKTDTQYF; cdr3_nt: TGTGCCAGTAGTATCGGCCGGACTAGCGGGAAGACAGATACGCAGTATTTT
d_call: .; v_call: TRBV18; clone_size: few; j_call: TRBJ2-2; cdr3_length: 13; cdr3_aa: CASPGRNTGELFF; cdr3_nt: TGTGCCAGCCCGGGTCGGAACACCGGGGAGCTGTTTTTT
d_call: TRBD1; v_call: TRBV29-1; clone_size: many; j_call: TRBJ1-2; cdr3_length: 18; cdr3_aa: CSVYLAPGQDRDNYGYTF; cdr3_nt: TGCAGCGTTTACTTGGCACCGGGACAGGATCGGGATAACTATGGCTACACCTTC
d_call: TRBD2; v_call: TRBV10-3; clone_size: few; j_call: TRBJ2-1; cdr3_length: 12; cdr3_aa: CAIRQTSSEQFF; cdr3_nt: TGTGCCATCAGACAGACTAGCTCGGAGCAGTTCTTC
d_call: TRBD2; v_call: TRBV19; clone_size: .; j_call: TRBJ2-3; cdr3_length: 17; cdr3_aa: CASNEYGRASGTDTQYF; cdr3_nt: TGTGCCAGTAATGAGTACGGGAGGGCAAGTGGGACAGATACGCAGTATTTT
d_call: TRBD2; v_call: TRBV5-6; clone_size: .; j_call: TRBJ2-1; cdr3_length: 15; cdr3_aa: CASSLGGGEYNEQFF; cdr3_nt: TGTGCCAGCAGCCTGGGGGGGGGGGAATACAATGAGCAGTTCTTC
d_call: .; v_call: TRBV19; clone_size: few; j_call: TRBJ2-7; cdr3_length: 14; cdr3_aa: CASSIGLGVYEQYF; cdr3_nt: TGTGCCAGTAGTATCGGGCTAGGGGTATACGAGCAGTACTTC
d_call: .; v_call: TRBV7-6; clone_size: many; j_call: TRBJ2-3; cdr3_length: 13; cdr3_aa: CASSLALTDTQYF; cdr3_nt: TGTGCCAGCAGCTTAGCCCTCACAGATACGCAGTATTTT
d_call: TRBD1; v_call: TRBV19; clone_size: .; j_call: TRBJ1-5; cdr3_length: 15; cdr3_aa: CASSIGGTGAQPQHF; cdr3_nt: TGTGCCAGTAGTATAGGGGGGACAGGGGCTCAGCCCCAGCATTTT
d_call: .; v_call: TRBV19; clone_size: many; j_call: TRBJ2-5; cdr3_length: 15; cdr3_aa: CASSASNGVQETQYF; cdr3_nt: TGTGCCAGTAGTGCCTCCAATGGGGTCCAAGAGACCCAGTACTTC
d_call: .; v_call: TRBV27; clone_size: many; j_call: TRBJ1-2; cdr3_length: 14; cdr3_aa: CASTRSWGIGGYTF; cdr3_nt: TGTGCCAGCACCCGGAGCTGGGGAATCGGCGGCTACACCTTC
d_call: TRBD1; v_call: TRBV6-5; clone_size: many; j_call: TRBJ2-7; cdr3_length: 15; cdr3_aa: CASSYRTGQTYEQYF; cdr3_nt: TGTGCCAGCAGTTACAGGACAGGGCAAACCTACGAGCAGTACTTC
d_call: .; v_call: TRBV27; clone_size: few; j_call: TRBJ2-7; cdr3_length: 12; cdr3_aa: CASSFAGSEQYF; cdr3_nt: TGTGCCAGCAGTTTTGCTGGGTCCGAGCAGTACTTC
d_call: .; v_call: TRBV6-1; clone_size: few; j_call: TRBJ2-1; cdr3_length: 14; cdr3_aa: CASSEGRGGNEQFF; cdr3_nt: TGTGCCAGCAGTGAAGGCAGGGGCGGGAATGAGCAGTTCTTC
d_call: TRBD2; v_call: TRBV5-1; clone_size: few; j_call: TRBJ2-1; cdr3_length: 16; cdr3_aa: CASSLDGTSGIDEQFF; cdr3_nt: TGCGCCAGCAGCTTGGACGGGACTAGCGGGATCGATGAGCAGTTCTTC
d_call: TRBD2; v_call: TRBV29-1; clone_size: .; j_call: TRBJ2-1; cdr3_length: 14; cdr3_aa: CSVVGVAGGPGGFF; cdr3_nt: TGCAGCGTTGTAGGGGTAGCGGGAGGGCCGGGTGGGTTCTTC
d_call: .; v_call: TRBV11-2; clone_size: .; j_call: TRBJ2-1; cdr3_length: 15; cdr3_aa: CASSLEGGDYNEQFF; cdr3_nt: TGTGCCAGCAGCTTAGAGGGCGGAGACTACAATGAGCAGTTCTTC
d_call: .; v_call: TRBV2; clone_size: many; j_call: TRBJ2-1; cdr3_length: 12; cdr3_aa: CASSGDGHEQFF; cdr3_nt: TGTGCCAGCAGTGGGGACGGGCATGAGCAGTTCTTC
d_call: TRBD2; v_call: TRBV20-1; clone_size: few; j_call: TRBJ2-3; cdr3_length: 14; cdr3_aa: CSARGTSGTDTQYF; cdr3_nt: TGCAGTGCTCGAGGGACTAGCGGGACAGATACGCAGTATTTT
d_call: .; v_call: TRBV5-1; clone_size: few; j_call: TRBJ2-1; cdr3_length: 13; cdr3_aa: CASSLALDSEQFF; cdr3_nt: TGCGCCAGCAGCTTGGCCTTAGATTCGGAGCAGTTCTTC
d_call: .; v_call: TRBV10-3; clone_size: many; j_call: TRBJ2-7; cdr3_length: 14; cdr3_aa: CAISEKERGYEQYF; cdr3_nt: TGTGCCATCAGTGAGAAGGAACGGGGGTACGAGCAGTACTTC
d_call: .; v_call: TRBV6-5; clone_size: many; j_call: TRBJ2-7; cdr3_length: 11; cdr3_aa: CASSYSTEQYF; cdr3_nt: TGTGCCAGCAGTTACTCAACCGAGCAGTACTTC
d_call: .; v_call: TRBV13; clone_size: many; j_call: TRBJ2-2; cdr3_length: 12; cdr3_aa: CASSPGVGELFF; cdr3_nt: TGTGCCAGCAGTCCGGGTGTCGGGGAGCTGTTTTTT
d_call: TRBD2; v_call: TRBV25-1; clone_size: many; j_call: TRBJ2-1; cdr3_length: 14; cdr3_aa: CASSASGSWDEQFF; cdr3_nt: TGTGCCAGCAGTGCCAGCGGGAGTTGGGATGAGCAGTTCTTC
d_call: .; v_call: TRBV27; clone_size: many; j_call: TRBJ2-2; cdr3_length: 15; cdr3_aa: CASRVGAANTGELFF; cdr3_nt: TGTGCCAGCAGAGTCGGGGCAGCGAACACCGGGGAGCTGTTTTTT
d_call: .; v_call: TRBV28; clone_size: many; j_call: TRBJ1-2; cdr3_length: 13; cdr3_aa: CASSQPGLGGYTF; cdr3_nt: TGTGCCAGCAGTCAACCGGGCCTCGGGGGCTACACCTTC
d_call: TRBD2; v_call: TRBV2; clone_size: .; j_call: TRBJ2-1; cdr3_length: 15; cdr3_aa: CASDPSGGGNNEQFF; cdr3_nt: TGTGCCAGCGACCCTAGCGGGGGGGGAAACAATGAGCAGTTCTTC
d_call: .; v_call: TRBV15; clone_size: many; j_call: TRBJ2-2; cdr3_length: 17; cdr3_aa: CATRAKGRVGSTGELFF; cdr3_nt: TGTGCCACCAGGGCAAAGGGTAGGGTAGGGTCAACCGGGGAGCTGTTTTTT
d_call: TRBD2; v_call: TRBV20-1; clone_size: few; j_call: TRBJ2-1; cdr3_length: 14; cdr3_aa: CSAPTAGENYEQFF; cdr3_nt: TGCAGTGCCCCTACCGCGGGAGAAAATTATGAGCAGTTCTTC
d_call: .; v_call: TRBV25-1; clone_size: .; j_call: TRBJ2-1; cdr3_length: 12; cdr3_aa: CASSAVLNEQFF; cdr3_nt: TGTGCCAGCAGTGCTGTACTCAATGAGCAGTTCTTC
d_call: .; v_call: TRBV10-2; clone_size: many; j_call: TRBJ1-1; cdr3_length: 12; cdr3_aa: CASDERATEAFF; cdr3_nt: TGCGCCAGCGACGAGCGAGCCACTGAAGCTTTCTTT
d_call: .; v_call: TRBV7-9; clone_size: few; j_call: TRBJ2-1; cdr3_length: 15; cdr3_aa: CASSLKESSYNEQFF; cdr3_nt: TGTGCCAGCAGCTTGAAGGAGAGTTCCTACAATGAGCAGTTCTTC
d_call: .; v_call: TRBV19; clone_size: few; j_call: TRBJ2-4; cdr3_length: 16; cdr3_aa: CASSMKQGIAKNIQYF; cdr3_nt: TGTGCCAGTAGTATGAAGCAGGGGATCGCCAAAAACATTCAGTACTTC
d_call: .; v_call: TRBV20-1; clone_size: few; j_call: TRBJ1-5; cdr3_length: 13; cdr3_aa: CSASYGKNQPQHF; cdr3_nt: TGCAGTGCTAGCTATGGGAAGAATCAGCCCCAGCATTTT
d_call: .; v_call: TRBV30; clone_size: .; j_call: TRBJ2-7; cdr3_length: 13; cdr3_aa: CAWAQGILAEQYF; cdr3_nt: TGTGCCTGGGCTCAAGGTATACTAGCCGAGCAGTACTTC
d_call: .; v_call: TRBV18; clone_size: few; j_call: TRBJ2-5; cdr3_length: 13; cdr3_aa: CASSPGEAETQYF; cdr3_nt: TGTGCCAGCTCACCGGGTGAGGCGGAGACCCAGTACTTC
d_call: TRBD2; v_call: TRBV5-1; clone_size: many; j_call: TRBJ2-1; cdr3_length: 17; cdr3_aa: CASSSGLAGGPYNEQFF; cdr3_nt: TGCGCCAGCAGCTCTGGCTTAGCGGGAGGTCCCTACAATGAGCAGTTCTTC
d_call: .; v_call: TRBV7-8; clone_size: few; j_call: TRBJ2-1; cdr3_length: 16; cdr3_aa: CASSSEVGTSYNEQFF; cdr3_nt: TGTGCCAGCAGCTCAGAGGTCGGGACCAGCTACAATGAGCAGTTCTTC
d_call: .; v_call: TRBV5-8; clone_size: many; j_call: TRBJ1-1; cdr3_length: 15; cdr3_aa: CASSFHGGRRTEAFF; cdr3_nt: TGTGCCAGCAGCTTCCACGGGGGTCGTCGCACTGAAGCTTTCTTT
d_call: TRBD2; v_call: TRBV13; clone_size: once; j_call: TRBJ2-4; cdr3_length: 18; cdr3_aa: CASSLGRRTSGSLDIQYF; cdr3_nt: TGTGCCAGCAGCTTAGGCCGAAGGACTAGCGGGAGTTTGGACATTCAGTACTTC
d_call: TRBD2; v_call: TRBV3-1; clone_size: many; j_call: TRBJ2-3; cdr3_length: 18; cdr3_aa: CASSHPRTSGSRADTQYF; cdr3_nt: TGTGCCAGCAGCCATCCGCGGACTAGCGGGAGTCGGGCAGATACGCAGTATTTT
d_call: TRBD2; v_call: TRBV3-1; clone_size: many; j_call: TRBJ2-5; cdr3_length: 16; cdr3_aa: CASSGTSATTGETQYF; cdr3_nt: TGTGCCAGCAGCGGGACTAGCGCCACTACGGGGGAGACCCAGTACTTC
d_call: TRBD2; v_call: TRBV25-1; clone_size: .; j_call: TRBJ2-3; cdr3_length: 17; cdr3_aa: CASSDPRTSGRGVTQYF; cdr3_nt: TGTGCCAGCAGTGACCCCCGGACTAGCGGGAGAGGGGTTACGCAGTATTTT
d_call: .; v_call: TRBV20-1; clone_size: few; j_call: TRBJ1-2; cdr3_length: 15; cdr3_aa: CSARDRGTASYGYTF; cdr3_nt: TGCAGTGCTAGAGATAGAGGAACTGCGAGCTATGGCTACACCTTC
d_call: .; v_call: TRBV4-1; clone_size: .; j_call: TRBJ2-1; cdr3_length: 16; cdr3_aa: CASSQPRAQVYNEQFF; cdr3_nt: TGCGCCAGCAGCCAACCTAGGGCACAAGTCTACAATGAGCAGTTCTTC
d_call: TRBD1; v_call: TRBV19; clone_size: many; j_call: TRBJ1-1; cdr3_length: 14; cdr3_aa: CASSMGDRGTEAFF; cdr3_nt: TGTGCCAGTAGTATGGGGGACAGGGGGACTGAAGCTTTCTTT
d_call: TRBD1; v_call: TRBV27; clone_size: many; j_call: TRBJ1-2; cdr3_length: 14; cdr3_aa: CASRGDRVNYGYTF; cdr3_nt: TGTGCCAGCAGGGGGGACAGAGTGAACTATGGCTACACCTTC
d_call: .; v_call: TRBV14; clone_size: many; j_call: TRBJ1-4; cdr3_length: 15; cdr3_aa: CATSGPRGNNEKLFF; cdr3_nt: TGTGCCACCAGTGGACCAAGGGGGAACAATGAAAAACTGTTTTTT